This TCR beta chain emerged from a study of shared clonotypes between healthy human individuals (dated by TCRdb to 2018 to 2021). Turning to the overall study: The cohort included a few men and a couple of women between 18 and 49 years of age. Per donor, three plates each were used for CD4 naive and CD4 memory, two for CD8 naive, and one for CD8 memory. Per donor, leukapheresis produced somewhere between about 0.9 and 10 billion PBMCs. Different laboratories and diverse techniques were used to prepare libraries and sequence TCR repertoires, to increase sequencing depth and limit assay-specific biases. To estimate repertoire size and how much clonotype sharing occurs between individuals, the study deeply sequenced the blood TCR repertoires of about five healthy adults. Broad study findings and their caveats: Estimated clonotype richness was generally larger for naive than for memory subsets. Incomplete sequencing was indicated by rarefaction of sorted-subset datasets, despite the large sequencing depth. Higher generation probabilities were observed for clonotypes shared by all four sorted-subset donors than for non-shared clonotypes. Around 5.4% of naive CD4, around 3.5% of naive CD8, about 2.1% of memory CD4, and around 0.4% of memory CD8 clonotypes were shared across four donors. Because the study included a small number of donors, the genetic and exposure-history diversity represented was limited. Based on pairwise subsampling, the degree of clonotype sharing among donors was expected to be affected by sequencing depth. Only blood was sampled, and tissue TCR repertoires likely differ from those in blood.

The donors were healthy, HIV-negative adults with no recently reported acute infections or vaccinations. Every donor was a Caucasian adult residing in Nashville, Tennessee, USA. Magnetic negative selection was used to enrich CD4+ T cells, after which naive cells were positively selected on CD45RA and the negative fraction became the memory subset. After blood collection by leukapheresis, PBMCs were isolated using Ficoll-Histopaque density gradient centrifugation and then cryopreserved in the vapor phase of liquid nitrogen. Purity and quantity of every magnetically sorted T cell population were checked by analytical flow cytometry. Genomic DNA was isolated from every sorted fraction and measured by UV absorbance on a Nanodrop 2000c. On this clone: It has no known antigen specificity. The input lacks base qualities; no much larger clone sits a single base away.

TCR CDR3 regions were amplified from genomic DNA by multiplex PCR using the deep immunoSEQ assay. Extracted genomic DNA from each cell subset was spread evenly across all wells of several immunoSEQ 96-well plates, with each plate serving as a replicate. For sorted subsets, about 220 ng of genomic DNA, equivalent to roughly 33,000 T cell genomes, went into each replicate PCR. Purified libraries were measured with a Qubit 3.0 fluorometer, size-checked on a Bioanalyzer 2100, and measured again with the KAPA Library Quantification kit. A separate single-read 150-cycle Illumina NextSeq 550 flow cell was used to sequence each immunoSEQ 96-well plate. The study's own analysis went as follows. The immunoSEQ output contained only junctional sequences without quality scores, so filtering could not match that applied to full-length reads. Sequences were annotated with PyIR, a Python wrapper for IgBLAST v1.9, and V/J genes and CDR3 were assigned using IMGT germline references. Reads were filtered out if the reads had weak V/J assignments (E-value above 1e-6), no CDR3, stop codons, out-of-frame junctions, or ambiguous translated residues. V3J clonotypes were defined as sequences sharing the same inferred V gene, J gene, and CDR3 amino acid sequence. Percentage overlap between repertoires was calculated by dividing the number of shared unique clonotypes by the size of the smaller repertoire. RTK rarefaction, the Chao1 estimator, and Recon v2.1 estimates of unobserved clonotypes were used to assess repertoire richness. OLGA was used to compute generation probabilities for all TCRbeta clonotypes that the gDNA method yielded from four donors. Not all clones reach the TCRdb copy of this immuneACCESS table, which keeps in-frame sequences only. Checked studies attribute under half of the gap to unresolved V genes and leave the rest unexplained. That table gives V, J and clone size, and the DNA gave D and trimming. This sample gives more than 200,000 clones in total; 60% to 80% of them show up just once. The ten largest clones represent around 10% of the sample.

The CDR3 runs 14 residues from the cysteine to the phenylalanine. The entry retains the CDR3 DNA only, 42 bases that are in frame from base 1. The CDR1 and CDR2 encoded by the germline V gene are ENHRY and SYGVKD. V and J are trimmed by 6 bases and 4 bases, and the gene matches miss 4 bases of the junction. The sequencing input was memory CD4+ T cells sorted from blood. Taken with the paper, the label for cell subset or site translates to: CD45RA-negative fraction. This receptor was identified in a man younger than 45 in good health. This chain joins TRBV10-3 to TRBJ1-1, with 11 junctional bases fitting TRBD1. The DNA sequence reads TGTGCCATCAGGACCGGGACAGGGGGCACTGAAGCTTTCTTT. This codes for CAIRTGTGGTEAFF.